This T cell receptor (beta chain) was identified during a study of OX40 agonist ivuxolimab in advanced cancers. For the study in its entirety: Ivuxolimab was a fully human IgG2 agonistic monoclonal antibody targeting the costimulatory receptor OX40 (CD134). Intravenous ivuxolimab was administered to patients every 2 weeks at six dose levels: 0.01, 0.1, 0.3, 1.5, 3 and 10 mg/kg. Of the 50 to 55 dose-escalation patients, hepatocellular carcinoma was present in about 20, melanoma in roughly 15, renal cell carcinoma in 9 and head and neck cancer in 9. In the dose-escalation cohort, approximately 80% of patients were male, and the mean age was roughly 60 years with a range of roughly 20 to 79. Patients were allowed to have had prior anti-PD-1, anti-PD-L1 or anti-CTLA-4 therapy, and approximately 40% of the dose-escalation patients had previously received checkpoint inhibitors. Partial responses occurred in three dose-escalation patients: two with cutaneous melanoma and one with hepatocellular carcinoma. The purpose of peripheral TCRbeta sequencing was to test whether ivuxolimab changed TCR sequence diversity and led to clonal T-cell expansion. The paper describes the monotherapy dose-escalation part (N ≈ 51 patients) of the phase I trial of ivuxolimab. Study-wide findings and limitations: Which antigens the clonally expanded peripheral T cells were specific for was not determined. After ivuxolimab, more expanded clones were found on average in CD8+ T cells than in CD4+ T cells. Low levels of normalized T-cell clonal expansion were also seen in some patients who did not respond. Partial responders in the 0.1-3.0 mg/kg groups had among the lowest normalized peripheral clonal expansion, especially among CD8+ T cells. At doses from 0.1 to 3.0 mg/kg, clonal expansion was seen in both CD4+ and CD8+ blood T cells between baseline and week 6.

Genomic DNA was extracted from sorted cells for sequencing of the TCRbeta CDR3 region. TCRbeta CDR3 regions were sequenced using the immunoSEQ Assay. TCRdb limited this immuneACCESS table to in-frame rearrangements with V and J called. A share of clones is missing; checked studies link under half to unresolved V genes, and the rest is unexplained. The sample table holds about 83,000 clones, of which over 80% were seen once. Roughly 0.4% of the sample is in the top ten clones. Patients with a history of autoimmune disease or receiving systemic immunosuppression were excluded from the trial. In every dose cohort, peripheral blood was drawn for TCR sequencing at baseline, cycle 4 day 1, and cycle 7 day 1. Samples were obtained from an open-label, multicenter, first-in-human phase I dose-escalation trial of ivuxolimab. The trial enrolled adults with locally advanced or metastatic head and neck squamous cell, hepatocellular, melanoma or renal cell carcinoma. Before TCR sequencing, CD4+ and CD8+ T cells were separately sorted from peripheral blood.

From the germline V gene, CDR1 is SGHRS and CDR2 is YFSETQ. V sheds 3 bases and J sheds 7 bases, leaving 14 bases between their ends. Inclusive of the bounding cysteine and phenylalanine, the CDR3 is 13 residues long. Here the CDR3 DNA is all that survives: 39 bases in frame from base 1. Notes on this clone: There is no known antigen for this receptor. Base qualities were left out, and no much larger clone turns up one base away.

Here the sequenced sample was CD4+ or CD8+ T cells sorted from blood, taken in a trial of the OX40 agonist ivuxolimab. The chain uses TRBV5-1 and TRBJ2-7; 7 matching bases give a weak D call of TRBD2. This clonotype was obtained from an adult with an advanced solid tumor such as melanoma, head and neck, liver or kidney cancer. The DNA sequence is given as TGCGCCAGCAGCTGGGGGGGCTCCGGGGAGCAGTACTTC. It translates as CASSWGGSGEQYF. Here the CDR3 is joined to the reference TRBV5-1 and TRBJ2-7 genes, and the full variable domain is: KAGVTQTPRYLIKTRGQQVTLSCSPISGHRSVSWYQQTPGQGLQFLFEYFSETQRNKGNFPGRFSGRQFSNSRSEMNVSTLELGDSALYLCASSWGGSGEQYFGPGTRLTVT.